The clone carrying this T cell receptor beta chain was seen more than once but under ten times. Here immunoSEQ multiplex PCR was the method, and the copy in TCRdb shows in-frame clones only, minus some. The table shows over a thousand clones, with roughly 23% occurring only once. The germline gives CDR1 LNHNV, CDR2 YYDKDF (reference sequence). The CDR3 extends over 14 amino acids. V was trimmed by 6 bases and J by 7 bases, leaving 16 bases between them. The data were obtained in a study of T cells in localized non-small cell lung cancer. The sequencing here drew on lung tumor tissue, taken before any cancer treatment. The chain recombines TRBV15 with TRBJ2-1; D might be TRBD2 (6 bases). The origin of this receptor is a woman aged 35 to 70 with stage I lung adenocarcinoma. The CDR3 DNA follows: TGTGCCACCAGTCAATACGTCGGGAGAAATGAGCAGTTCTTC. It translates to CATSQYVGRNEQFF.